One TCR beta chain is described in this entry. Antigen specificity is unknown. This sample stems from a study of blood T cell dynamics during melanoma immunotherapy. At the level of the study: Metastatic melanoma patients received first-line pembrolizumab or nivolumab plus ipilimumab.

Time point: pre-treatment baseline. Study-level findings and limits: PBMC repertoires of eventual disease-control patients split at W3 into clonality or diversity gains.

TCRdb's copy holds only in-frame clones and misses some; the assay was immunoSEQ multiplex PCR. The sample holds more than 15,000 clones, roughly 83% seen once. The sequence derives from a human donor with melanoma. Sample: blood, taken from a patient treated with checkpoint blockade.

This CDR3 is CASSSGQGTQETQYF. CDR3 nucleotides: TGTGCCAGTAGTTCGGGACAGGGGACTCAAGAGACCCAGTACTTC. This chain connects TRBV19 to TRBJ2-5; 10 positions agree with TRBD1. Germline assignment: CDR1 LNHDA and CDR2 SQIVND (reference sequence). After removal of 5 bases from V and 2 bases from J, the junction contained 5 bases not matched to a gene. CDR3 length equals 15 residues.